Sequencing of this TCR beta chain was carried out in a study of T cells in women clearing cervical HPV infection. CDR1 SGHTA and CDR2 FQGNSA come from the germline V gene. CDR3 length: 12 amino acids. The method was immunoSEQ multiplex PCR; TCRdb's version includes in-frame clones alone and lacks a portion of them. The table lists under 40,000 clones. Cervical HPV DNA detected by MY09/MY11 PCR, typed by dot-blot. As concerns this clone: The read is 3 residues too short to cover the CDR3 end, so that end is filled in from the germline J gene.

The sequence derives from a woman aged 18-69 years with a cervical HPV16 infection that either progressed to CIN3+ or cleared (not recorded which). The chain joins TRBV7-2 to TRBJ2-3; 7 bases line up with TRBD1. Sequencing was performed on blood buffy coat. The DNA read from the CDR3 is TGTGCCAGCAGCTTTACAGGGGAAACG. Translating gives CASSFTGET. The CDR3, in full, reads CASSFTGETQYF.